A selection of T cell receptor beta chains follows, all from one sample in a study of shared clonotypes between healthy human individuals. Libraries were prepared by immunoSEQ multiplex PCR; TCRdb keeps only in-frame clonotypes and omits some of them. The sample yields millions of clones, about 94% seen once. Sequenced material: naive CD8+ T cells sorted from blood. The receptors come from a young man in good health. CDR3s include the opening cysteine and the closing phenylalanine or tryptophan. The D gene is left open where the match is weak. Rows may omit the clone size; those that give it use once, few, many or a size class.

d_gene	v_gene	j_gene	abundance	CDR3nt	CDR3aa
.	TRBV11-2	TRBJ1-1	.	TGTGCCAGCAGCTTTGCGAACACTGAAGCTTTCTTT	CASSFANTEAFF
.	TRBV5-6	TRBJ1-5	few	TGTGCCAGCAGCTCGGTAATGGGGCAGGAGCCCCAGCATTTT	CASSSVMGQEPQHF
.	TRBV29-1	TRBJ2-2	.	TGCAGCGTTGCGGCAGGGGCGGGCGGGGAGCTGTTTTTT	CSVAAGAGGELFF
.	TRBV6-1	TRBJ1-1	.	TGTGCCAGCAGTGACCCCACTGAAGCTTTCTTT	CASSDPTEAFF
TRBD1	TRBV5-1	TRBJ1-5	.	TGCGCCAGCAGCTACAGACCGACAGGGGGGGTAATGGACAATCAGCCCCAGCATTTT	CASSYRPTGGVMDNQPQHF
TRBD1	TRBV28	TRBJ2-7	.	TGTGCCAGCAGGCCGAGCAGGGGGACCTACGAGCAGTACTTC	CASRPSRGTYEQYF
.	TRBV27	TRBJ2-3	.	TGTGCCAGCAGTACTTCCCCGAAGGGGGTCTCAGATACGCAGTATTTT	CASSTSPKGVSDTQYF
.	TRBV27	TRBJ1-1	.	TGTGCCAGCAGTGTAAGTCCCGGGGACACTGAAGCTTTCTTT	CASSVSPGDTEAFF
.	TRBV5-1	TRBJ2-6	.	TGCGCCAGCAGCGGTTACGTGGATGTGGGGGCCAACGTCCTGACTTTC	CASSGYVDVGANVLTF
TRBD1	TRBV4-2	TRBJ2-1	.	TGTGCCAGCAGCCGCGAGGGGGACAGTACCTACAATGAGCAGTTCTTC	CASSREGDSTYNEQFF
TRBD2	TRBV7-9	TRBJ2-5	.	TGTGCCAGCAGCCTACCGGGACTAGCGGGGGAGGAGACCCAGTACTTC	CASSLPGLAGEETQYF
.	TRBV5-1	TRBJ2-7	.	TGCGCCAGCAGCTTGGTCACGGGGTACGAGCAGTACTTC	CASSLVTGYEQYF
TRBD2	TRBV4-1	TRBJ2-1	.	TGCGCCAGCAGCCAAGATGAACTAGCGGGAGGGCCAAATGAGCAGTTCTTC	CASSQDELAGGPNEQFF
TRBD1	TRBV28	TRBJ1-1	.	TGTGCCAGCAGTATCCACCGGGACAGGCTGAACACTGAAGCTTTCTTT	CASSIHRDRLNTEAFF
.	TRBV7-9	TRBJ2-7	.	TGTGCCAGCAGCTTCGCTTACGAGCAGTACTTC	CASSFAYEQYF
.	TRBV28	TRBJ2-3	.	TGTGCCAGCTACCCTAACCGACAGGCGAGCACAGATACGCAGTATTTT	CASYPNRQASTDTQYF
.	TRBV27	TRBJ2-1	.	TGTGCCAGCAGTGCCCGGCACTCGGGACTCATCTACAATGAGCAGTTCTTC	CASSARHSGLIYNEQFF
.	TRBV27	TRBJ1-6	.	TGTGCCAGCAGTTTAAGGCAGGGTGGTTCACCCCTCCACTTT	CASSLRQGGSPLHF
.	TRBV7-9	TRBJ2-2	.	TGTGCCAGCAGCCTTAACCCCCGACCCGGACAAGAATACACCGGGGAGCTGTTTTTT	CASSLNPRPGQEYTGELFF
TRBD1	TRBV9	TRBJ1-2	.	TGTGCCAGCACCTCCGGGACAGGGCAAGGCTACACCTTC	CASTSGTGQGYTF
.	TRBV13	TRBJ2-7	.	TGTGCCAGCAGCTTCCCGGGGGATTCCTACGAGCAGTACTTC	CASSFPGDSYEQYF
.	TRBV7-9	TRBJ2-7	.	TGTGCCAGCAGCTTAGGGGACGGGGGACGGCAAGAATCCGAGCAGTACTTC	CASSLGDGGRQESEQYF
.	TRBV4-3	TRBJ1-4	.	TGCGCCAGCAGCCAAGGTCCGTTAGGGGAGAATGAAAAACTGTTTTTT	CASSQGPLGENEKLFF
.	TRBV21-1	TRBJ2-3	once	TGTGCCAGCAGAACCACAGATACGCAGTATTTT	CASRTTDTQYF
TRBD2	TRBV4-3	TRBJ2-1	.	TGCGCCAGCAGCCATCTTACTCTAGCGGGAGGGTTGAATGAGCAGTTCTTC	CASSHLTLAGGLNEQFF
TRBD2	TRBV7-9	TRBJ2-1	.	TGTGCCAGCAGCAAGGTCGGACTAGAGGCCAATGAGCAGTTCTTC	CASSKVGLEANEQFF
TRBD1	TRBV7-7	TRBJ2-2	once	TGTGCTAGCAGCCCGGGGACAGGGCTGAACACCGGGGAGCTGTTTTTT	CASSPGTGLNTGELFF
.	TRBV7-9	TRBJ1-5	.	TGTGCCAGCAGCCCCGAGGGCGGGGATCAGCCCCAGCATTTT	CASSPEGGDQPQHF
TRBD1	TRBV5-6	TRBJ1-2	.	TGTGCCAGCAGCTTGGGGGGAACAGGGGAATACTATGGCTACACCTTC	CASSLGGTGEYYGYTF